One T cell receptor beta chain is described in this entry. Original handling: How many nucleated cells were present was estimated from reference gene primer amplification. The assay was immunoSEQ multiplex PCR, and TCRdb's table has in-frame clones only and misses some. V, J and clone size reflect that table, while D and trimming were determined from the DNA. The repertoire holds tens of thousands of clones, with roughly 90% as singletons. The data were obtained in a study of blood T cell repertoires in COVID-19. Turning to the study itself: Whether acute or convalescent, the COVID-19 samples came from the United States, Italy and Spain. PBMCs, B-cell-depleted T cells, or T cells were the source of the cDNA or gDNA that made up the material.

The CDR3 has 14 amino acids. The ends were cut back, 5 bases at V and 4 bases at J, with 14 bases in the middle. Germline V gene lookup returns CDR1 MNHEY and CDR2 SVGEGT. The sequence derives from a woman of 80 years or more with acute or convalescent COVID-19. The sequencing sample was made of peripheral blood. V and J are TRBV6-2 or TRBV6-3 and TRBJ1-2; possibly TRBD1 for D (5 bases). This CDR3 is CASSNGGVIYGYTF. CDR3 nucleotide sequence: TGTGCCAGCAGTAACGGAGGGGTTATCTATGGCTACACCTTC.